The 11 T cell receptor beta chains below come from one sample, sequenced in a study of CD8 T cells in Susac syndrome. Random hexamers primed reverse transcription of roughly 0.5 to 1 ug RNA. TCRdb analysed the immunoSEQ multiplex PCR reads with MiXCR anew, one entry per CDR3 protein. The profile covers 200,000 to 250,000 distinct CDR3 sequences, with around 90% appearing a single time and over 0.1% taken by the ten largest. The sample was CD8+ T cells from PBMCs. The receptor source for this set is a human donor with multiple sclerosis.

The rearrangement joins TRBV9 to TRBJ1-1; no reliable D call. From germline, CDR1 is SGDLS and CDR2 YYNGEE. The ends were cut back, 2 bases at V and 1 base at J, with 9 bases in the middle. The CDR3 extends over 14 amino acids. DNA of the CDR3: TGTGCCAGCAGCGTCGACGACGGGAACACTGAAGCTTTCTTT. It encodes CASSVDDGNTEAFF.

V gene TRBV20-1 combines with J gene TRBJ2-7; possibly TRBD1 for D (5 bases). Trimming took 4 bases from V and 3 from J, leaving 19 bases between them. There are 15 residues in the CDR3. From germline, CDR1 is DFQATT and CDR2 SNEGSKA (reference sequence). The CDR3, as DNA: TGCAGTGCTACTGGGGCGACAGAGGTTAACTACGAGCAGTACTTC. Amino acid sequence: CSATGATEVNYEQYF.

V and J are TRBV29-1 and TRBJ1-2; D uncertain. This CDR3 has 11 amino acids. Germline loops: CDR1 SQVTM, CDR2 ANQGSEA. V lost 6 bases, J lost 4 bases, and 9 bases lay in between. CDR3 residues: CSVVAAYGYTF. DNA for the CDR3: TGCAGCGTCGTGGCAGCCTATGGCTACACCTTC.

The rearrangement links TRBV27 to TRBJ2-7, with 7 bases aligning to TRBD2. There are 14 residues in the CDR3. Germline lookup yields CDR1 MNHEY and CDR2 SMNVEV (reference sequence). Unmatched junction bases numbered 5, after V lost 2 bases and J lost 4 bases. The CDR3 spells CASSLTIGRYEQYF. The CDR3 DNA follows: TGTGCCAGCAGTTTAACGATCGGGAGGTACGAGCAGTACTTC.

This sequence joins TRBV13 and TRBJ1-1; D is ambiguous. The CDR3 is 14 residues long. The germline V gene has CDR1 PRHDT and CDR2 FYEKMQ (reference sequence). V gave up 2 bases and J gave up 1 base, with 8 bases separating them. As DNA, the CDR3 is TGTGCCAGCAGCTTAACGCTGCGGAACACTGAAGCTTTCTTT. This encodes CASSLTLRNTEAFF.

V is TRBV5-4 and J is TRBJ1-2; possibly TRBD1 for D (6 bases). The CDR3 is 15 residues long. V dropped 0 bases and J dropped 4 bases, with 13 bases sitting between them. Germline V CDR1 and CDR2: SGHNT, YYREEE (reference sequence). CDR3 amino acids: CASSLGGGAPYGYTF. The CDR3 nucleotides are TGTGCCAGCAGCTTGGGAGGGGGGGCCCCCTATGGCTACACCTTC.

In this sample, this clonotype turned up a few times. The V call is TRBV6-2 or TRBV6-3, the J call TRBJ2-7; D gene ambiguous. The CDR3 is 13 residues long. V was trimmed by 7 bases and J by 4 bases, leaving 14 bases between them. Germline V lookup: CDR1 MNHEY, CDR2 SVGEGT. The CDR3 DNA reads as TGTGCCAGCACACACCTATACGCTTACGAGCAGTACTTC. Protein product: CASTHLYAYEQYF.

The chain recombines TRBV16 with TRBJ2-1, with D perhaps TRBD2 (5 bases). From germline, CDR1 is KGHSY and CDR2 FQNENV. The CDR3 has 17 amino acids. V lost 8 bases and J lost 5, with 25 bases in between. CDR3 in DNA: TGTGCCAGCTGGCGGGCGGGTCCGCGCCGATTCGACAATGAGCAGTTCTTC. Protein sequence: CASWRAGPRRFDNEQFF.

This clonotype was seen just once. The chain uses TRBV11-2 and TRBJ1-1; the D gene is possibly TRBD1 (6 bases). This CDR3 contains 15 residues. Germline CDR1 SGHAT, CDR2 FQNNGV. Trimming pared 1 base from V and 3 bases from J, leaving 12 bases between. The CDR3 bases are TGTGCCAGCAGCTTAGCATCAGGGGCCTACACTGAAGCTTTCTTT. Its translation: CASSLASGAYTEAFF.

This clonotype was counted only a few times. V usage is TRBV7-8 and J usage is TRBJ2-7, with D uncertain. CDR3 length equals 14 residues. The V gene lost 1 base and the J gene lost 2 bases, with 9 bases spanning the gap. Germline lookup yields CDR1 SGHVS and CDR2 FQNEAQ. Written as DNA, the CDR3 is TGTGCCAGCAGCTTAGAGCAGTCCGCCTACGAGCAGTACTTC. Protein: CASSLEQSAYEQYF.

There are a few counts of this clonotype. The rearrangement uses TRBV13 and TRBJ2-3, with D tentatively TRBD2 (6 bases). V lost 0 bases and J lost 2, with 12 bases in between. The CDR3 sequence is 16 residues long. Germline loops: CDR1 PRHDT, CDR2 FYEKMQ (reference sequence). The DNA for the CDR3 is TGTGCCAGCAGCTTAGGCCGAACGGGGGACACAGATACGCAGTATTTT. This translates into CASSLGRTGDTDTQYF.